This T cell receptor (beta chain) was captured by sequencing in a study of blood T cell repertoires in COVID-19. Donors in Cohort 3 counted as recovered after two negative PCRs, clearance, or symptom resolution. The junction had 14 bases not matched to a gene; V was cut back by 6 bases and J by 9 bases. CDR1 and CDR2 from the germline V gene are LNHDA and SQIVND (reference sequence). This CDR3 spans 14 amino acids. Assay used: immunoSEQ multiplex PCR; TCRdb lists only in-frame clones, some missing. The data contain 350,000 to 400,000 clones, about 90% of them singletons. The chain employs TRBV19 and TRBJ2-7; 7 bases agree with TRBD1. This clonotype was sampled from a woman in her thirties who had recovered from COVID-19. Sequencing input: PBMCs or T cells enriched from blood (not recorded which). The CDR3 nucleotides are TGTGCCAGTAGCTTGACAGGGCCCCCCGGCGGGCAGTACTTC. This encodes CASSLTGPPGGQYF.